This T cell receptor beta chain was sequenced during a study of long-term antiretroviral therapy in people with HIV. Overall study findings and caveats: Despite increasing after ART, diversity remained lower than that of transplant donor controls. On ART adherence, viral resistance or therapy changes, no data were available.

As to this clone: What it binds is unknown.

Germline CDR1 reads LNHNV; CDR2 reads YYDKDF (reference sequence). This CDR3 has 14 residues. V was pared by 0 bases and J by 6 bases, with 11 bases between. Researchers ran immunoSEQ v3.0 at survey level. Measured with immunoSEQ multiplex PCR; TCRdb has only the in-frame clones, and not every one. Here the sample spans some 28,000 clones, more than 70% being singletons. Sequenced material: unsorted PBMCs, taken 0.8 years after starting antiretroviral therapy. This receptor was taken from a woman aged 25 to 39 with HIV. This sequence joins TRBV15 and TRBJ1-1, with D unresolved. In DNA, the CDR3 is TGTGCCACCAGCAGAGATCTCTTCGGGTCTGAAGCTTTCTTT. Its protein product is CATSRDLFGSEAFF. Together with reference TRBV15 and TRBJ1-1, the CDR3 gives the full variable domain: DAMVIQNPRYQVTQFGKPVTLSCSQTLNHNVMYWYQQKSSQAPKLLFHYYDKDFNNEADTPDNFQSRRPNTSFCFLDIRSPGLGDTAMYLCATSRDLFGSEAFFGQGTRLTVV.